Given below is one T cell receptor beta chain in context. The antigen remains undetermined. The sample originates from a study of a mutant IDH1 vaccine in newly diagnosed glioma. About the research overall: Vaccines began 4-6 weeks after radiotherapy alone, or with temozolomide cycles.

The assay was immunoSEQ multiplex PCR, and TCRdb's table has in-frame clones only and misses some. The table shows about 94,000 clones, with 89% occurring only once. The V and J ends lost 0 bases and 0 bases respectively, with 10 bases between them. This CDR3 is 17 amino acids long. From germline, CDR1 is SGHNT and CDR2 YYREEE (reference sequence). Time point meaning: week 47, end of study. Doses of 300 ug of mutant IDH1 20-mer peptide were given with topical imiquimod. The sequence was obtained from a woman aged 45-59 years with glioma. The sample here was PBMCs, taken from a glioma patient whose treatment included an IDH1 peptide vaccine. This chain uses TRBV5-4 with TRBJ1-6; D gene uncertain. This CDR3 is CASSLGAAGSYNSPLHF. The CDR3 DNA follows: TGTGCCAGCAGCTTGGGGGCCGCCGGCTCCTATAATTCACCCCTCCACTTT.